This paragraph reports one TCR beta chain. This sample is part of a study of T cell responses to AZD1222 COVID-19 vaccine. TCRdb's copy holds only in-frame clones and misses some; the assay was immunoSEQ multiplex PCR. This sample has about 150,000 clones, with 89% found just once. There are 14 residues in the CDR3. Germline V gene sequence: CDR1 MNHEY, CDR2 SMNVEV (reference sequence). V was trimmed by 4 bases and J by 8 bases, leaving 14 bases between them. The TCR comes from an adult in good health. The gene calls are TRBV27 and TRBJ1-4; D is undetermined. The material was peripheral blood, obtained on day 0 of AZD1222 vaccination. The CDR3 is CASSSLNVREKLFF. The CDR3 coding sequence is TGTGCCAGCAGTTCGTTAAACGTCCGGGAAAAACTGTTTTTT.